This TCR beta chain emerged from a study of T cell responses to AZD1222 COVID-19 vaccine. Study outcomes and limitations: Nearly half of the spike-specific TCRs reportedly recognize variant regions that carry no mutations. The study found vaccine-associated CD4 TCRs spanning spike, dominant at 160-218 and 743-854. Among those given AZD1222, only six or seven were seropositive at baseline. Samples come after the peak T cell response, not at day 14.

In regard to this clone: Antigen: not known.

Produced via immunoSEQ multiplex PCR; TCRdb's table is partial and in-frame only. Among about 42,000 clones, over 70% were seen once, and the ten largest hold under 20%. Germline CDR1 reads MRHNA; CDR2 reads SNTAGT. The CDR3 is made up of 17 amino acids. Trimming cost V 4 bases and J 2 bases, with 19 bases left between them. This chain links TRBV6-4 with TRBJ2-3; possibly TRBD1 or TRBD2 for D (6 bases each). Specimen: peripheral blood, collected 28 days after the second AZD1222 dose. This clonotype originated in an adult who received the AZD1222 COVID-19 vaccine. The CDR3 DNA sequence: TGTGCCAGCAGTGGCCCTTTGGAGGGGGGATACACAGATACGCAGTATTTT. Translation: CASSGPLEGGYTDTQYF.